The sequence of this TCR beta chain was determined in a study of T cells in Graves' hyperthyroidism and ophthalmopathy. From RNA transcripts, TCR beta CDR3 regions were amplified. HTBI primers drove first-round RT-PCR of the TCR CDR3. TCRdb reprocessed the multiplex PCR reads via MiXCR and lists one record per CDR3 protein. The profile covers about 640,000 distinct CDR3 sequences, with 20% appearing a single time and around a third taken by the ten largest. The germline CDR1 and CDR2 sequences are SGHRS and YFSETQ. The CDR3 consists of 16 residues. After removal of 4 bases from V and 2 bases from J, the junction contained 9 bases not matched to a gene.

The genes are TRBV5-1 and TRBJ2-7; 10 bases fit TRBD2. This clonotype was obtained from a man aged 25 to 45 with Graves' ophthalmopathy. The sequencing input was blood. Here the CDR3 DNA reads TGCGCCAGCAGCCGAGCGGGAGGGCCGCTAGCCTACGAGCAGTACTTC. It translates to CASSRAGGPLAYEQYF.